These T cell receptor beta chains were read from a single sample in a study of T cell repertoires in cytomegalovirus infection. These receptors have no identified antigens. TCRdb reprocessed the reads with MiXCR, giving one entry per CDR3 protein. The sample includes fewer than 850,000 distinct CDR3 sequences, about 27% of them seen just once. Here the sequenced sample was cultured CD8+ T cells from PBMCs, taken from culture after CMV antigen stimulation. These receptors all stem from a human donor in good health (CMV status not recorded). Some clones in this sample may be carry-over from other donors' samples. Each CDR3 is given with its conserved first and last residue. D genes are given only for firm matches. Clone size is shown for a subset of rows, as once, few, many or a class of expanded clone.

j_gene	d_gene	abundance	v_gene	CDR3aa	CDR3nt
TRBJ1-3	TRBD1	few	TRBV6-6	CASSYLNRGSGNTIYF	TGTGCCAGCAGTTATCTCAACAGGGGATCGGGAAACACCATATATTTT
TRBJ2-3	.	few	TRBV7-9	CASSYRDMMYF	TGTGCCAGCAGTTACCGGGACATGATGTATTTT
TRBJ2-1	.	few	TRBV19	CASTPGRGPYNEQFF	TGTGCCAGTACCCCTGGGAGGGGGCCCTACAATGAGCAGTTCTTC
TRBJ2-2	TRBD2	.	TRBV2	CASRKQGLAGLPNPNTGELFF	TGTGCCAGCAGGAAGCAGGGACTAGCGGGCTTACCCAACCCGAACACCGGGGAGCTGTTTTTT
TRBJ2-7	.	.	TRBV7-6	CASSRDTRPYEQYF	TGTGCCAGCAGCCGGGACACACGTCCCTACGAGCAGTACTTC
TRBJ2-5	TRBD2	few	TRBV7-2	CASSFPHLAGATETQYF	TGTGCCAGCAGCTTTCCCCACCTAGCGGGGGCTACAGAGACCCAGTACTTC
TRBJ1-5	TRBD1	few	TRBV6-2/TRBV6-3	CASSLGQGVNQPQHF	TGTGCCAGCAGCCTGGGACAGGGGGTCAATCAGCCCCAGCATTTT
TRBJ2-3	TRBD2	.	TRBV11-2	CASSSWTSGGSSTDTQYF	TGTGCCAGCAGCTCATGGACTAGCGGGGGATCTAGCACAGATACGCAGTATTTT
TRBJ2-1	.	many	TRBV7-8	CASSLGSPRAVSYNEQFF	TGTGCCAGCAGCTTAGGATCTCCCCGGGCCGTCTCCTACAATGAGCAGTTCTTC
TRBJ1-1	TRBD1	many	TRBV7-2	CASSLGGQGNTEAFF	TGTGCCAGCAGCTTAGGCGGACAGGGGAACACTGAAGCTTTCTTT
TRBJ2-7	.	.	TRBV20-1	CSASNPPEGYEQYF	TGCAGTGCTAGTAACCCACCTGAGGGCTACGAGCAGTACTTC
TRBJ1-5	.	few	TRBV15	CATSSADQVTQPQHF	TGTGCCACCAGCAGCGCGGATCAGGTTACTCAGCCCCAGCATTTT
TRBJ2-2	.	many	TRBV7-8	CASSLVGGRNTGELFF	TGTGCCAGCAGCTTAGTTGGGGGTCGTAACACCGGGGAGCTGTTTTTT
TRBJ2-5	.	.	TRBV29-1	CSVPGHLYQETQYF	TGCAGCGTCCCTGGACACTTGTACCAAGAGACCCAGTACTTC
TRBJ1-4	.	few	TRBV6-1	CASSEFGRGGEKLFF	TGTGCCAGCAGTGAATTCGGTCGGGGAGGAGAAAAACTGTTTTTT
TRBJ2-1	TRBD2	many	TRBV7-2	CASSLVGRGGRNEQFF	TGTGCCAGCAGCTTAGTAGGGCGGGGGGGCCGCAATGAGCAGTTCTTC
TRBJ1-1	TRBD1	many	TRBV7-2	CASSFRQGRNTEAFF	TGTGCCAGCAGCTTTCGACAGGGACGGAACACTGAAGCTTTCTTT
TRBJ1-2	.	.	TRBV27	CASSNRSYGYTF	TGTGCCAGCAGTAATCGCTCCTATGGCTACACCTTC
TRBJ2-1	.	.	TRBV14	CASSQDWGGRHNEQFF	TGTGCCAGCAGCCAAGACTGGGGGGGCAGGCACAATGAGCAGTTCTTC
TRBJ1-5	TRBD1	few	TRBV5-4	CASSVDRGRNQPQHF	TGTGCCAGCAGCGTAGACAGGGGGCGCAATCAGCCCCAGCATTTT
TRBJ1-3	.	few	TRBV10-1	CASRMWGSGNTIYF	TGCGCCAGCAGGATGTGGGGAAGTGGAAACACCATATATTTT
TRBJ2-5	TRBD1	.	TRBV7-9	CASSQTGGETQYF	TGTGCCAGCAGCCAGACAGGGGGAGAGACCCAGTACTTC
TRBJ2-3	TRBD1	few	TRBV7-6	CASSLPTWAGGYTDTQYF	TGTGCCAGCAGCCTTCCCACCTGGGCAGGGGGTTACACAGATACGCAGTATTTT
TRBJ1-1	.	.	TRBV7-9	CASSFIAGTNTEAFF	TGTGCCAGCAGCTTCATTGCAGGGACAAACACTGAAGCTTTCTTT
TRBJ2-1	.	.	TRBV5-8	CASSPPIEQFF	TGTGCCAGCAGCCCCCCAATTGAGCAGTTCTTC
TRBJ1-1	.	.	TRBV12-3/TRBV12-4	CASSFSGIGQWFF	TGTGCCAGCAGTTTTTCCGGGATAGGACAGTGGTTCTTT
TRBJ1-1	.	many	TRBV5-6	CASSLTGSTEAFF	TGTGCCAGCAGCTTGACAGGGTCCACTGAAGCTTTCTTT
TRBJ1-2	TRBD1	few	TRBV28	CASSYRTGGYGYTF	TGTGCCAGCAGCTATAGGACAGGGGGCTATGGCTACACCTTC
TRBJ2-1	TRBD1	few	TRBV7-9	CASSPIVIRGNNEQFF	TGTGCCAGCAGCCCTATAGTAATCAGGGGGAACAATGAGCAGTTCTTC
TRBJ1-1	TRBD1	.	TRBV2	CASSEADRGGTEAFF	TGTGCCAGCAGTGAAGCCGACAGGGGAGGTACTGAAGCTTTCTTT
TRBJ1-1	TRBD1	few	TRBV4-1	CASSHYIPGQGDRNTEAFF	TGCGCCAGCAGCCATTACATACCGGGACAGGGGGACAGGAACACTGAAGCTTTCTTT
TRBJ1-2	.	.	TRBV19	CASSTWDTRYYGYTF	TGTGCCAGTAGCACTTGGGACACACGGTACTATGGCTACACCTTC